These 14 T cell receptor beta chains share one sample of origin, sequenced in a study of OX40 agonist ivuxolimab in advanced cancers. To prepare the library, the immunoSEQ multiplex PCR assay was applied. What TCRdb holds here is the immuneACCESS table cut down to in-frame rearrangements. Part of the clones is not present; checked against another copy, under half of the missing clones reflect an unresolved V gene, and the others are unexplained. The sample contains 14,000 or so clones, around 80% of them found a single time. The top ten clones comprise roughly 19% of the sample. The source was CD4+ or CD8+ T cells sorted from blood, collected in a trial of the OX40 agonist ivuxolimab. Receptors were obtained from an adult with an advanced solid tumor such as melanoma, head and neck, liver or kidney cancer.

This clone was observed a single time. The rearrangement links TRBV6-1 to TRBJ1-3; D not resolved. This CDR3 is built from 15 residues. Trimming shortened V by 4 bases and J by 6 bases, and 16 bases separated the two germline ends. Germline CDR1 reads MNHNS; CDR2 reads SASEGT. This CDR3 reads CASSGPLGLENTIYF. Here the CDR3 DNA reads TGTGCCAGCAGTGGGCCTCTGGGTTTGGAAAACACCATATATTTT.

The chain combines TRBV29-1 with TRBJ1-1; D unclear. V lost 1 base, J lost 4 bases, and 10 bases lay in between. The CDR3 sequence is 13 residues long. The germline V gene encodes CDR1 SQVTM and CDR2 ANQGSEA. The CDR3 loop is CSVEGGKFTEAFF. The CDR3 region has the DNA TGCAGCGTTGAAGGAGGGAAGTTCACTGAAGCTTTCTTT. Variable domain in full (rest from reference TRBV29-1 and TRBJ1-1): SAVISQKPSRDICQRGTSLTIQCQVDSQVTMMFWYRQQPGQSLTLIATANQGSEATYESGFVIDKFPISRPNLTFSTLTVSNMSPEDSSIYLCSVEGGKFTEAFFGQGTRLTVV.

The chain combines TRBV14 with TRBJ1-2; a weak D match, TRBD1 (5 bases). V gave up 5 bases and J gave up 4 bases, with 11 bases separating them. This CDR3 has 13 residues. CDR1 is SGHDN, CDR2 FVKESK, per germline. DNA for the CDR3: TGTGCCAGCAGCGATGACAGCCCCTATGGCTACACCTTC. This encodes CASSDDSPYGYTF.

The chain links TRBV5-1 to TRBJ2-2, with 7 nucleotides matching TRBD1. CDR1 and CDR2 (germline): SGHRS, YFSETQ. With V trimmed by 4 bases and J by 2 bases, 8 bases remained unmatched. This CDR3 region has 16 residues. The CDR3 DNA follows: TGCGCCAGCAGCCCCGGACAGGTTTTAAACACCGGGGAGCTGTTTTTT. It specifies CASSPGQVLNTGELFF.

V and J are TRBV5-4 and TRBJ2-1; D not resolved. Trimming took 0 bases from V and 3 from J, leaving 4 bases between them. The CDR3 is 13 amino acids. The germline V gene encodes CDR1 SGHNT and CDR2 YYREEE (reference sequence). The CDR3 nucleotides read TGTGCCAGCAGCTTGGCCCTCTACAATGAGCAGTTCTTC. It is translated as CASSLALYNEQFF.

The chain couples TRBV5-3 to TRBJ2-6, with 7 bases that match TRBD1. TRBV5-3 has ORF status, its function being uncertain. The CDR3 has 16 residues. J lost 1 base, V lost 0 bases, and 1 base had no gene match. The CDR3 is CARSLEGASGANVLTF. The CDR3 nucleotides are TGTGCCAGAAGCTTGGAGGGGGCATCTGGGGCCAACGTCCTGACTTTC.

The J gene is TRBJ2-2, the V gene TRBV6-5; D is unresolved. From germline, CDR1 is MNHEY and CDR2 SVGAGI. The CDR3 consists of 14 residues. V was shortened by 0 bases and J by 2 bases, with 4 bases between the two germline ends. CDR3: CASSYSGNTGELFF. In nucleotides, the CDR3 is TGTGCCAGCAGTTACTCAGGCAACACCGGGGAGCTGTTTTTT.

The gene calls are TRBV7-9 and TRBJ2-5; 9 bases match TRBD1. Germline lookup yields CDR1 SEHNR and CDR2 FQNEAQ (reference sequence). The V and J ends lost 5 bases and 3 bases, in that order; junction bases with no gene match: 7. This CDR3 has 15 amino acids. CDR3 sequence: CASSNRQGGEETQYF. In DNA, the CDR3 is TGTGCCAGCAGCAACCGACAGGGGGGGGAAGAGACCCAGTACTTC.

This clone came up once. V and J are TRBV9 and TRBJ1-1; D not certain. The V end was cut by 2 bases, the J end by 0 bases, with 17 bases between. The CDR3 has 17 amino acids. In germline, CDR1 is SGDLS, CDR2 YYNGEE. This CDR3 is CASSVNELAPLNTEAFF. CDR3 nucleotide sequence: TGTGCCAGCAGCGTCAACGAACTAGCCCCCCTGAACACTGAAGCTTTCTTT.

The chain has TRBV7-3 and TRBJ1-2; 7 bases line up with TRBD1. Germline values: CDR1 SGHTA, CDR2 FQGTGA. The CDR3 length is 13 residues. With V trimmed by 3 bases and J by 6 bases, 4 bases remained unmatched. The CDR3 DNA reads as TGTGCCAGCAGCTTCTTGGGACAGAATGGCTACACCTTC. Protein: CASSFLGQNGYTF.

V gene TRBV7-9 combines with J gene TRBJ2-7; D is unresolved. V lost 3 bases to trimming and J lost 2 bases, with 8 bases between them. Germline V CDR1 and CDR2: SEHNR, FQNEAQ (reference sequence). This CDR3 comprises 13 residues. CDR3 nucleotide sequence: TGTGCCAGCAGCTTCCGGGCAGCCTACGAGCAGTACTTC. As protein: CASSFRAAYEQYF.

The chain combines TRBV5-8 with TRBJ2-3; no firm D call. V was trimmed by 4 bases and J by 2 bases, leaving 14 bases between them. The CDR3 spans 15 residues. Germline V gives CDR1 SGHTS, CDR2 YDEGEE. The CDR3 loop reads CASSLSPGVTDTQYF. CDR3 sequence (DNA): TGTGCCAGCAGCCTCTCGCCGGGCGTCACAGATACGCAGTATTTT.

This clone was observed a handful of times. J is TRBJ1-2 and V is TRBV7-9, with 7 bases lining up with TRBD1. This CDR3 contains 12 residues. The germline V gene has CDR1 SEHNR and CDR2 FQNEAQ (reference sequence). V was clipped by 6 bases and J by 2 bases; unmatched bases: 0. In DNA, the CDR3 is TGTGCCAGCAGGGGACAGAACTATGGCTACACCTTC. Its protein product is CASRGQNYGYTF.

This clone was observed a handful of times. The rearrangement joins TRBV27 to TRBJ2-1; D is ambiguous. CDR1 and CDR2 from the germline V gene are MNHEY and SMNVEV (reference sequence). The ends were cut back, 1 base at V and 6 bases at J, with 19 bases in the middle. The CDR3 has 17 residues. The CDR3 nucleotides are TGTGCCAGCAGTTTATGGGGTGGCCTGCCGATCGGCAATGAGCAGTTCTTC. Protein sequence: CASSLWGGLPIGNEQFF.